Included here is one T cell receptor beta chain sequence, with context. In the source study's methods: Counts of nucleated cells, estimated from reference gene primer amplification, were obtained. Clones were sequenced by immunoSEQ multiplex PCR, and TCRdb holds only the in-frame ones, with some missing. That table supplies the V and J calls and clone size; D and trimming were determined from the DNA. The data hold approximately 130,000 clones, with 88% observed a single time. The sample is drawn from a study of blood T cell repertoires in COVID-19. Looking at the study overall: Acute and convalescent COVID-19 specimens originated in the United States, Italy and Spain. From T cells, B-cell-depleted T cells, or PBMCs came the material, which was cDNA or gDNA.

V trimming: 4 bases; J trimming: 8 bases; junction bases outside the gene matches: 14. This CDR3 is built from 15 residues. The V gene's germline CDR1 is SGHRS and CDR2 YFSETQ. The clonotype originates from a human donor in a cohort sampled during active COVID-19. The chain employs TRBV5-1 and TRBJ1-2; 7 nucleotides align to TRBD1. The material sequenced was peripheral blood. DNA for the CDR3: TGCGCCAGCAGCAGAGCTTTGACAGGGTACGAGGGCTACACCTTC. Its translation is CASSRALTGYEGYTF.